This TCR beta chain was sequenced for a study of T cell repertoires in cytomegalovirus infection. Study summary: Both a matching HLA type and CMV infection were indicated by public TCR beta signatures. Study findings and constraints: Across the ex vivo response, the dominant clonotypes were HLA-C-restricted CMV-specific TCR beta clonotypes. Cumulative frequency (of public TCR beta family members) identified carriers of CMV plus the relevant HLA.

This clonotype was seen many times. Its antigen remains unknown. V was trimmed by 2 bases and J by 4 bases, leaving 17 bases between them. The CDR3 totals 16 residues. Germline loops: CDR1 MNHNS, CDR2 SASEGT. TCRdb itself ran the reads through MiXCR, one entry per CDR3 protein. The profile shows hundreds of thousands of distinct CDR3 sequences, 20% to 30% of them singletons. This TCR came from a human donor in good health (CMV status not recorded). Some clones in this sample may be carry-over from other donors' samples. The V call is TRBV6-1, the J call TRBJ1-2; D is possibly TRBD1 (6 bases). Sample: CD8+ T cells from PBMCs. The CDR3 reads CASSENGGGISYGYTF. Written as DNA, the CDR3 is TGTGCCAGCAGTGAAAACGGTGGGGGCATATCCTATGGCTACACCTTC.